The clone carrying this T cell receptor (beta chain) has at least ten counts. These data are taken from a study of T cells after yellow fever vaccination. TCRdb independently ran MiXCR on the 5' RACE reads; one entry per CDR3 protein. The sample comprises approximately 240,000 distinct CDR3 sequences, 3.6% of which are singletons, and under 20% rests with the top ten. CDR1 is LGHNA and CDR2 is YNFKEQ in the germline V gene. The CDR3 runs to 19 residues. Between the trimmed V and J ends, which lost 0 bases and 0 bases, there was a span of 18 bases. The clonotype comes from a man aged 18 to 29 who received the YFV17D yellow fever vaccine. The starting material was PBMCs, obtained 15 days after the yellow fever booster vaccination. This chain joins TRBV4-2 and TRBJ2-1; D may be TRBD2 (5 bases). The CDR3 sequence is CASSQDDSHGVSSYNEQFF. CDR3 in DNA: TGTGCCAGCAGCCAAGACGATTCTCACGGGGTAAGCTCCTACAATGAGCAGTTCTTC.